This T cell receptor beta chain appears in the sequencing data of a study of CD8 T cells in Susac syndrome. Background on the study: Each patient with Susac syndrome, at the time of blood draw, was therapy-naive, on corticosteroids, or on intravenous immunoglobulin alone.

RNA amounts of about 0.5 to 1 ug underwent reverse transcription with random hexamers. Each CDR3 protein gets one entry after TCRdb re-called the immunoSEQ multiplex PCR reads with MiXCR. Found here are 95,000 to 150,000 distinct CDR3 sequences, 90% to 95% of them singletons; the top ten hold 0.2% to 0.25%. V gave up 11 bases and J gave up 2 bases, with 10 bases separating them. The germline V gene has CDR1 SNHLY and CDR2 FYNNEI. The CDR3 contains 11 residues. In this sample, this clonotype turned up once. Sequencing of TCR beta was carried out in blood CD8+ and CD4+ T cells. TEMRA cells were FACS-enriched, unlike CD8+ and CD4+ T cells, which were negatively isolated.

V and J are TRBV2 and TRBJ2-7; tentatively, D is TRBD1 or TRBD2 (6 bases each). The receptor comes from a human donor with Susac syndrome. Sequencing was performed on CD8+ T cells from PBMCs. The CDR3 DNA reads as TGTGCCGTCGGGGGCCCCTACGAGCAGTACTTC. It translates to CAVGGPYEQYF.